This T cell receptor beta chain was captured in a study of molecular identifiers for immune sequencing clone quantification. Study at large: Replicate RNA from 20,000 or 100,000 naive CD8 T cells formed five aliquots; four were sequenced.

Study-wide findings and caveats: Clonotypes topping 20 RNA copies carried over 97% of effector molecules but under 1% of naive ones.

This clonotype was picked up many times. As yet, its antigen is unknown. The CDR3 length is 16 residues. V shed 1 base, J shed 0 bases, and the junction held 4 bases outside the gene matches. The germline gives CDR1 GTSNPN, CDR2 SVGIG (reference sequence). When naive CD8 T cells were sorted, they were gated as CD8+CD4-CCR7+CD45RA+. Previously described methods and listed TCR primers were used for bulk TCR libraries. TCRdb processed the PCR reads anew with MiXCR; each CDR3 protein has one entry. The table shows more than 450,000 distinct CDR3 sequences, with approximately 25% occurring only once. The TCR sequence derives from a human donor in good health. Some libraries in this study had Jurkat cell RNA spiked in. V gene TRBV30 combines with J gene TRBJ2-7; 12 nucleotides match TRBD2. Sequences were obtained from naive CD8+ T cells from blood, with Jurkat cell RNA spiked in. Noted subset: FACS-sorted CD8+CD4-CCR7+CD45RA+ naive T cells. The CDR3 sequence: CAWSAGLAGFSYEQYF. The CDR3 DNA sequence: TGTGCCTGGAGTGCCGGACTAGCGGGGTTCTCCTACGAGCAGTACTTC.